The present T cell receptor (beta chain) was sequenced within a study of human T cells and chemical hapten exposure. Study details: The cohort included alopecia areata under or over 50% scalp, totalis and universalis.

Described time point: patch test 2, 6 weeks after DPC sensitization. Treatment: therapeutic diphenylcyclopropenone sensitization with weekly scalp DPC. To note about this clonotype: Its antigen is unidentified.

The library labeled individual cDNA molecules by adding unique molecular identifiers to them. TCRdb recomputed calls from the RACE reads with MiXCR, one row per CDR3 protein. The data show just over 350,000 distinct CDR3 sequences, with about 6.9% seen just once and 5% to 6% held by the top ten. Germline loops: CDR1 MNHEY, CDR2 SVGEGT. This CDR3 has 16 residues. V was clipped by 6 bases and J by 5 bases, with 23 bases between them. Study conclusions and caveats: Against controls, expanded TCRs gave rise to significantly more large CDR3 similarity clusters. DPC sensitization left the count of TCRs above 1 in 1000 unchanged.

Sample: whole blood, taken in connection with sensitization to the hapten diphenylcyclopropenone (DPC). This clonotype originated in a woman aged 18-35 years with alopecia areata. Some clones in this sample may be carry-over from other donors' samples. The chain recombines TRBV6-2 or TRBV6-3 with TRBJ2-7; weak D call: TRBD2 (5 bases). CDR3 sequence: CASSPTRRSSGDEQYF. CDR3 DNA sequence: TGTGCCAGCAGCCCTACCAGACGCTCTTCCGGGGACGAGCAGTACTTC.